The 7 T cell receptor beta chains listed next were all sequenced from one sample in a study of PD-L1 blockade in urothelial cancer. Here immunoSEQ multiplex PCR was the method, and the copy in TCRdb shows in-frame clones only, minus some. Here the sample spans about 63,000 clones, approximately 80% being singletons. Time point defined: pretreatment peripheral blood. The source was PBMCs, collected around atezolizumab (anti-PD-L1) treatment. These receptors all come from a man between 65 and 85 years old with urothelial cancer.

The chain has TRBV7-2 and TRBJ1-2; weak D call: TRBD1 (6 bases). Between the trimmed V and J ends, which lost 2 bases and 2 bases, there was a span of 12 bases. The germline V gene encodes CDR1 SGHTA and CDR2 FQGNSA. The CDR3 extends over 15 amino acids. CDR3 sequence reads: CASSLTTGNNYGYTF. The CDR3 region has the DNA TGTGCCAGCAGCTTAACCACAGGGAACAACTATGGCTACACCTTC.

J is TRBJ2-7 and V is TRBV28; 10 bases agree with TRBD1. The germline gives CDR1 MDHEN, CDR2 SYDVKM. The J segment lost 3 bases and the V segment lost 4 bases, leaving 12 bases of the junction unmatched. This CDR3 region has 17 residues. CDR3 amino acids: CASSSIGGGQGYYEQYF. The CDR3 DNA is TGTGCCAGCAGTTCCATAGGGGGGGGACAGGGGTACTACGAGCAGTACTTC.

The chain employs TRBV19 and TRBJ2-3; 11 nucleotides agree with TRBD2. V lost 5 bases to trimming and J lost 0 bases; unmatched junction nucleotides: 4. This CDR3 is 16 amino acids long. Per the germline V gene, CDR1 is LNHDA and CDR2 is SQIVND (reference sequence). CDR3 nucleotide sequence: TGTGCCAGTAGTCTCCGGACTAGCGGGAGCACAGATACGCAGTATTTT. Its translation is CASSLRTSGSTDTQYF.

This chain uses TRBV28 with TRBJ1-5, with 11 positions matching TRBD1. This CDR3 is 14 amino acids long. The germline V gene has CDR1 MDHEN and CDR2 SYDVKM. J gave up 7 bases and V 6 bases, and 5 bases lay outside the gene matches. The CDR3 nucleotides are TGTGCCAGCAGGGAAGGGACAGGGGGGCAGCCCCAGCATTTT. Encoded protein: CASREGTGGQPQHF.

J is TRBJ2-3 and V is TRBV5-1, with 11 nucleotides matching TRBD2. Germline V gives CDR1 SGHRS, CDR2 YFSETQ. After removal of 0 bases from V and 3 bases from J, the junction contained 3 bases not matched to a gene. This CDR3 contains 16 residues. For the CDR3, the DNA is TGCGCCAGCAGCTTGGTTAGCGGGGGGGAGACAGATACGCAGTATTTT. It specifies CASSLVSGGETDTQYF.

The gene calls are TRBV2 and TRBJ2-3, with 7 nucleotides matching TRBD1. The CDR3 is 15 residues long. Germline V lookup: CDR1 SNHLY, CDR2 FYNNEI. V trimming: 6 bases; J trimming: 0 bases; junction bases outside the gene matches: 6. The CDR3 reads CASSRGTVSTDTQYF. CDR3 coding DNA: TGTGCCAGCAGCCGAGGGACAGTTAGCACAGATACGCAGTATTTT. The full variable domain, in which reference TRBV2 and TRBJ2-3 provide the parts outside the CDR3, is EPEVTQTPSHQVTQMGQEVILRCVPISNHLYFYWYRQILGQKVEFLVSFYNNEISEKSEIFDDQFSVERPDGSNFTLKIRSTKLEDSAMYFCASSRGTVSTDTQYFGPGTRLTVL.

The rearrangement links TRBV4-2 to TRBJ2-3, with TRBD2 matching over 7 bases. CDR1 LGHNA and CDR2 YNFKEQ come from the germline V gene. The CDR3 contains 17 residues. Trimming removed 1 base from V and 0 bases from J; junction bases left unmatched: 7. CDR3 region: CASSQAFGGGSTDTQYF. For the CDR3, the DNA is TGTGCCAGCAGCCAAGCCTTCGGGGGAGGGAGCACAGATACGCAGTATTTT.